This T cell receptor beta chain came from a study of cytomegalovirus exposure and HLA in healthy donors. Study in general: HLA-typed donors were the source of 83 million or so unique TCRs held in an early data release.

As regards this clone: Its antigen is not known.

The primer mix had 60 Vbeta and 13 Jbeta primers. Clones were sequenced by immunoSEQ multiplex PCR, and TCRdb holds only the in-frame ones, with some missing. The sample shows 86,000 or so clones, around 75% of them seen only once. Findings and limits, study-wide: Reports state that TCR beta sequences accurately predicted most subjects' HLA-A and HLA-B alleles. With later analysis, a missense DCLRE1C variant became linked to TCR beta V- and J-gene trimming. Relative to the 666-donor mean, N-insertions were reportedly fewer in an Asian-associated ancestry cluster in a later analysis.

V lost 7 bases to trimming and J lost 3 bases, with 19 bases between them. Germline values: CDR1 MGHDK, CDR2 SYGVNS. This CDR3 contains 17 residues. The receptor was isolated from a woman in her thirties or forties in good health and CMV-seropositive. The chain joins TRBV25-1 to TRBJ2-6; maybe TRBD2 (5 bases). Sequencing was performed on PBMCs. The CDR3: CASTPWTGEGGANVLTF. The CDR3 nucleotides read TGTGCCAGCACCCCCTGGACGGGCGAGGGTGGGGCCAACGTCCTGACTTTC.